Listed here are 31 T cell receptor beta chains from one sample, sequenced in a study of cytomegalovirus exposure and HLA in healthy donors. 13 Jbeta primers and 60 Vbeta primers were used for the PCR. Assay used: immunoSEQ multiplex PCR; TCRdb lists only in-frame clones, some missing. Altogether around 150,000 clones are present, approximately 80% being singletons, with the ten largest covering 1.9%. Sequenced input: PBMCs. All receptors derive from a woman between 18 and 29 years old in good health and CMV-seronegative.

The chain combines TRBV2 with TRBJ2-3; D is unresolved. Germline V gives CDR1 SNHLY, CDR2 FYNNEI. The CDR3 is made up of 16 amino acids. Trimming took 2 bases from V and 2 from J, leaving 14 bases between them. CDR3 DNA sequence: TGTGCCAGCAGTGAACAGGATGAATATTCCACAGATACGCAGTATTTT. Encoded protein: CASSEQDEYSTDTQYF.

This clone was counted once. CDR3 amino acids: CAISDQDRVGQYGYTF. Here the CDR3 DNA reads TGTGCCATCAGTGACCAGGACAGGGTTGGGCAATATGGCTACACCTTC. The chain has TRBV10-3 and TRBJ1-2; 8 nucleotides line up with TRBD1. CDR3 length: 16 residues. The junction had 11 bases not matched to a gene; V was cut back by 3 bases and J by 5 bases. From germline, CDR1 is ENHRY and CDR2 SYGVKD.

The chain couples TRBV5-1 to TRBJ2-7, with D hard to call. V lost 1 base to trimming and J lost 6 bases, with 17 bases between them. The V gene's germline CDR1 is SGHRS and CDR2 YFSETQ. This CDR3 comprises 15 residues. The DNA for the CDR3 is TGCGCCAGCAGCTTGACTACGAATGCGGCTATCGAGCAGTACTTC. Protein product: CASSLTTNAAIEQYF.

CDR3 protein: CASSQGGSNQPQHF. The CDR3 nucleotides read TGTGCCAGCAGCCAAGGGGGCAGCAATCAGCCCCAGCATTTT. The chain joins TRBV6-6 to TRBJ1-5, with 7 bases aligning to TRBD1. Germline V gene lookup returns CDR1 MNHNY and CDR2 SVGAGI (reference sequence). The CDR3 is made up of 14 amino acids. The ends lost 6 bases at V and 1 base at J; junction bases unmatched: 3.

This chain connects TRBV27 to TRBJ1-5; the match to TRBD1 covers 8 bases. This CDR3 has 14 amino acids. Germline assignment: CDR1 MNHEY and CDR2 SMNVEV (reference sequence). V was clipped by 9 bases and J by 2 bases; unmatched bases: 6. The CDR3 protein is CASSDRGGNQPQHF. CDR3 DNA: TGTGCCAGTTCCGACAGGGGCGGCAATCAGCCCCAGCATTTT.

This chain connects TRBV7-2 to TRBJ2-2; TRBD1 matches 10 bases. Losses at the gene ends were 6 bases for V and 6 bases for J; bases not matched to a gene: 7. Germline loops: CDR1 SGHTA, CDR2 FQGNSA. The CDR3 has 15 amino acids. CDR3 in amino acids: CASRFTTGGSGELFF. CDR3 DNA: TGTGCCAGCAGATTCACGACAGGGGGCTCCGGGGAGCTGTTTTTT.

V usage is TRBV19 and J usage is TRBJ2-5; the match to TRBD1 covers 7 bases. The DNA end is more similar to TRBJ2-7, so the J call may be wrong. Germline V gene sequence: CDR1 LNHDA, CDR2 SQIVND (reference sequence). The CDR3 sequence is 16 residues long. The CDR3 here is CASSIGRGRYSYEQYF. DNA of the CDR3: TGTGCCAGTAGTATTGGTAGGGGGCGGTACTCCTACGAGCAGTACTTC.

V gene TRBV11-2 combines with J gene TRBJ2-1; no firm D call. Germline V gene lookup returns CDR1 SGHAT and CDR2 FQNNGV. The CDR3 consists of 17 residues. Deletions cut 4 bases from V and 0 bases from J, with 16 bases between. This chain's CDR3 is CASSSQSVPLSYNEQFF. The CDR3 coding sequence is TGTGCCAGCAGCTCCCAGAGCGTTCCCCTCTCCTACAATGAGCAGTTCTTC. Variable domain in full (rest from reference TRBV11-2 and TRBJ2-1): EAGVAQSPRYKIIEKRQSVAFWCNPISGHATLYWYQQILGQGPKLLIQFQNNGVVDDSQLPKDRFSAERLKGVDSTLKIQPAKLEDSAVYLCASSSQSVPLSYNEQFFGPGTRLTVL.

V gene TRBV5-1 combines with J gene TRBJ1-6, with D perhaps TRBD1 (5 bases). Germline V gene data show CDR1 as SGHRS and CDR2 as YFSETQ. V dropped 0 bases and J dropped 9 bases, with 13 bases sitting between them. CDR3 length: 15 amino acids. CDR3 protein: CASSLVAGSGSPLHF. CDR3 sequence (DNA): TGCGCCAGCAGCTTGGTGGCAGGGTCGGGTTCACCCCTCCACTTT.

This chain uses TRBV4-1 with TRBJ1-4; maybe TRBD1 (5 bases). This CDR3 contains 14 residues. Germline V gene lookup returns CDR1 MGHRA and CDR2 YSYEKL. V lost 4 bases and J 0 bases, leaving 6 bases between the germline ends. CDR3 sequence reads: CASSRGATNEKLFF. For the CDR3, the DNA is TGCGCCAGCAGCCGGGGGGCAACTAATGAAAAACTGTTTTTT.

In nucleotides, the CDR3 is TGCGCCAGCGCCGCGGGAGGGCGCAATGAGCAGTTCTTC. Translation: CASAAGGRNEQFF. The chain employs TRBV5-1 and TRBJ2-1; 9 bases are a match to TRBD2. Germline CDR1 SGHRS, CDR2 YFSETQ. With 7 bases clipped from V and 6 bases from J, the junction kept 5 bases outside the gene matches. The CDR3 has 13 amino acids.

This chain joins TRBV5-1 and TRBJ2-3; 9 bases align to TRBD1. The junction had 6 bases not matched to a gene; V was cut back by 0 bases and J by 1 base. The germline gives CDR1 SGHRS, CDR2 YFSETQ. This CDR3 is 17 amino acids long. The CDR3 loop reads CASSLDSRTGGTDTQYF. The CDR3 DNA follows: TGCGCCAGCAGCTTGGACTCAAGGACAGGGGGCACAGATACGCAGTATTTT.

For the CDR3, the DNA is TGCGCCAGCAGCAGTGCTGCGGGGCTCGGTTCACCCCTCCACTTT. Translation: CASSSAAGLGSPLHF. This chain uses TRBV10-2 with TRBJ1-6; D is possibly TRBD1 (5 bases). CDR1 is WSHSY and CDR2 is SAAADI in the germline V gene. V lost 6 bases and J lost 9, with 18 bases in between. The CDR3 sequence is 15 residues long.

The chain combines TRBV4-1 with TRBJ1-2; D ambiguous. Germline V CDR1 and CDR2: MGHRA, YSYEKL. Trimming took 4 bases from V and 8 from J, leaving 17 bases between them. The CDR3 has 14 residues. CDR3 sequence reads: CASSRLFQVRGYTF. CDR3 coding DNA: TGCGCCAGCAGCCGGCTGTTCCAGGTGCGAGGCTACACCTTC.

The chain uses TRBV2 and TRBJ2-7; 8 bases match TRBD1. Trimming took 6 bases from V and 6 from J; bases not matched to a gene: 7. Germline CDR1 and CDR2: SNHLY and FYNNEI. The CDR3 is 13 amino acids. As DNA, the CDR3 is TGTGCCAGCAGGAACAGGGGGTTGGGCGAGCAGTACTTC. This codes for CASRNRGLGEQYF.

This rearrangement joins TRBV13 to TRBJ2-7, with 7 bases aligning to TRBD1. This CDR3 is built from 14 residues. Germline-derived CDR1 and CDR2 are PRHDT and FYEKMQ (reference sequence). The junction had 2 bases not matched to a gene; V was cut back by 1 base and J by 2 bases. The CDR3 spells CASSLDRGTYEQYF. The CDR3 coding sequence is TGTGCCAGCAGCTTAGACAGGGGCACCTACGAGCAGTACTTC.

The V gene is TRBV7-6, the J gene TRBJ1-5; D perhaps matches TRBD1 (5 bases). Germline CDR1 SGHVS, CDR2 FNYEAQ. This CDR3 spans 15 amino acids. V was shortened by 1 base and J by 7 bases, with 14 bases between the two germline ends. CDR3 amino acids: CASSLDGQGWQPQHF. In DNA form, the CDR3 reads TGTGCCAGCAGCTTAGATGGGCAGGGCTGGCAGCCCCAGCATTTT.

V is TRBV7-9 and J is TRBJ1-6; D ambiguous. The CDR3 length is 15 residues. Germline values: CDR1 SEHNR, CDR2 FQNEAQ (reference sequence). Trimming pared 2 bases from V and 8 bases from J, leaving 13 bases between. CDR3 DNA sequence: TGTGCCAGCAGCTTATTCCGGTTACGCGATTCACCCCTCCACTTT. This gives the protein CASSLFRLRDSPLHF.

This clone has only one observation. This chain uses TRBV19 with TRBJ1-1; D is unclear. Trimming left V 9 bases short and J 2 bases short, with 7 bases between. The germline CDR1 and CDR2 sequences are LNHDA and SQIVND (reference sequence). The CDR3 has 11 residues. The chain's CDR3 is CASRQNTEAFF. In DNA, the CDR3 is TGTGCCAGCCGACAAAACACTGAAGCTTTCTTT.

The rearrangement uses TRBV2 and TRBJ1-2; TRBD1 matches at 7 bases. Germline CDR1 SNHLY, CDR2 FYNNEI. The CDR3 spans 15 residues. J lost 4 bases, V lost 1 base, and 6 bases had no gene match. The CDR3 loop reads CASSEGQGGIYGYTF. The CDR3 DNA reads TGTGCCAGCAGTGAAGGCCAGGGGGGAATCTATGGCTACACCTTC. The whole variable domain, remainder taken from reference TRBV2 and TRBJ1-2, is EPEVTQTPSHQVTQMGQEVILRCVPISNHLYFYWYRQILGQKVEFLVSFYNNEISEKSEIFDDQFSVERPDGSNFTLKIRSTKLEDSAMYFCASSEGQGGIYGYTFGSGTRLTVV.

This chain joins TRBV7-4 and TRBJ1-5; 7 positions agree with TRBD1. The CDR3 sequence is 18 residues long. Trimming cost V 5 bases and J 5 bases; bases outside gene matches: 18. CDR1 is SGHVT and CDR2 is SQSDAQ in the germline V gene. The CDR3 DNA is TGTGCCAGCAGCGAAAGACAGGGTCGCCACAATTTCTATCAGCCCCAGCATTTT. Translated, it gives CASSERQGRHNFYQPQHF.

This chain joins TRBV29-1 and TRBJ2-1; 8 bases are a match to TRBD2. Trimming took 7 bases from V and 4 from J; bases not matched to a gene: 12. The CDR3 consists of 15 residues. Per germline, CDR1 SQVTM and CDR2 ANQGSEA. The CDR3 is CSARGGAGGYNEQFF. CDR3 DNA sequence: TGCAGCGCCCGGGGGGGGGCGGGAGGATACAATGAGCAGTTCTTC.

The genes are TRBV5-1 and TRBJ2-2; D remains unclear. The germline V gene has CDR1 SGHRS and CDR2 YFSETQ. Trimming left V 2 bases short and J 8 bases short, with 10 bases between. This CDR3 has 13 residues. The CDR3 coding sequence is TGCGCCAGCAGCTTAAGAGCATCTGGGGAGCTGTTTTTT. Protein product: CASSLRASGELFF. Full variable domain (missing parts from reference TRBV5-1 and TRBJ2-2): KAGVTQTPRYLIKTRGQQVTLSCSPISGHRSVSWYQQTPGQGLQFLFEYFSETQRNKGNFPGRFSGRQFSNSRSEMNVSTLELGDSALYLCASSLRASGELFFGEGSRLTVL.

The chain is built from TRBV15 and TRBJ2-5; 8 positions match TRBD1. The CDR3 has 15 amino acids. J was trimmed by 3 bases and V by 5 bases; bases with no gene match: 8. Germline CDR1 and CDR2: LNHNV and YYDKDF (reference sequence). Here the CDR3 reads CATSEGTGGKETQYF. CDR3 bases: TGTGCCACCAGCGAAGGGACAGGAGGGAAAGAGACCCAGTACTTC.

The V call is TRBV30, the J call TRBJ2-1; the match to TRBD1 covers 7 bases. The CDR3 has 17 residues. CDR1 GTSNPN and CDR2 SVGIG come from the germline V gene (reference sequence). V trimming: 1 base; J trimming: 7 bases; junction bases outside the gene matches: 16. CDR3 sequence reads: CAWSAGVSGTVRNEQFF. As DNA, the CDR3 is TGTGCCTGGAGTGCCGGGGTCTCTGGGACAGTAAGAAATGAGCAGTTCTTC.

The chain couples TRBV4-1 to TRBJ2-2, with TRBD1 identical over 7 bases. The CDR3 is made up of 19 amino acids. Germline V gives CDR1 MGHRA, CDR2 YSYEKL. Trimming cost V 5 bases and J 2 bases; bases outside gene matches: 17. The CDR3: CASSSIISGTVINTGELFF. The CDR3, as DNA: TGCGCCAGCAGCTCTATTATTTCCGGGACAGTCATTAACACCGGGGAGCTGTTTTTT.

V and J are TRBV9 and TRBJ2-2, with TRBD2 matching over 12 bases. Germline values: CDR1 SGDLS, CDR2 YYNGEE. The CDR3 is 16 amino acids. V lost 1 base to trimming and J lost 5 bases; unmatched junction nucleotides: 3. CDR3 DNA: TGTGCCAGCAGCGTACTAGCGGGGGGGCCTACCGGGGAGCTGTTTTTT. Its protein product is CASSVLAGGPTGELFF.

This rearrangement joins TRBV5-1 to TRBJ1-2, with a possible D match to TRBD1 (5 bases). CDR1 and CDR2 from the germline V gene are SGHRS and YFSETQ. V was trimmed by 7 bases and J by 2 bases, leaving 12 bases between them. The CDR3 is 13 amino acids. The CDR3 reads CASSREGNYGYTF. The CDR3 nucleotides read TGCGCCAGCTCCAGGGAGGGGAACTATGGCTACACCTTC.

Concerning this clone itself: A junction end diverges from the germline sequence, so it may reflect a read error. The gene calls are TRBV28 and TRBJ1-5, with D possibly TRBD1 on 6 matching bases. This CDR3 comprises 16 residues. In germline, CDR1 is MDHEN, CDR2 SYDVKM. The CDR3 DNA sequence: TGTGCCAGCAGTGTCTATCGGGGACAAATAAATCAGCCCCGGCATTTT. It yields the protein CASSVYRGQINQPRHF.

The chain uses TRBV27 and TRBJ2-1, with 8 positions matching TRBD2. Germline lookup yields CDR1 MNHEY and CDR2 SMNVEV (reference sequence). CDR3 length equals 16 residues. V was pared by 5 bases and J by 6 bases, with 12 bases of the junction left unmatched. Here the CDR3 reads CASSATLAASFNEQFF. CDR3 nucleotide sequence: TGTGCCAGCAGTGCCACACTAGCGGCCAGCTTCAATGAGCAGTTCTTC.

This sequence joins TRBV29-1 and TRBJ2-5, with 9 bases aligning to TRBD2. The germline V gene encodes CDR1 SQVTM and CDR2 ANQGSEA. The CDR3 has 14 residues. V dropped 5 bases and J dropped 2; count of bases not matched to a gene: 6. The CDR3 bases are TGCAGCGTTCGGACTAGCGCGGATCAAGAGACCCAGTACTTC. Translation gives CSVRTSADQETQYF.